This T cell receptor (beta chain) is drawn from a study of molecular identifiers for immune sequencing clone quantification. CDR3 length: 14 amino acids. The germline V and J ends were trimmed by 4 bases and 12 bases, with 19 bases remaining between them. In germline, CDR1 is LGHNA, CDR2 YSLEER. As concerns this clonotype: The antigen is undetermined.

Study-wide points: Clones with over 20 RNA copies captured over 99% of effector molecules but under 1% of naive ones.

Via MiXCR, TCRdb re-called the PCR reads, giving one row per CDR3 protein. This sample has some 100,000 distinct CDR3 sequences, with under 40% found just once. The material sequenced was naive CD8+ T cells from blood, with Jurkat cell RNA spiked in. Subset in this sample: FACS-sorted CD8+CD4-CCR7+CD45RA+ naive T cells. The TCR comes from a human donor in good health. Some libraries in this study had Jurkat cell RNA spiked in. This rearrangement joins TRBV4-3 to TRBJ1-5, with D maybe TRBD1 (6 bases). The CDR3 sequence is CASSRDRTWGLQHF. The CDR3 DNA reads TGCGCCAGCAGCCGAGACAGGACCTGGGGTCTCCAGCATTTT.